Here is one T cell receptor beta chain with its context. The antigen this receptor binds is unknown. No base qualities exist here, and no much larger clone lies one base off it. The sample originates from a study of blood T cell repertoires in COVID-19 (dated by TCRdb to between 2020 and 2021). Context from the whole study: Samples covering the acute and convalescent phases of COVID-19 were provided by collaborators in the United States, Italy and Spain. The material from the prospective study consisted of cDNA or gDNA derived from T cells, B-cell-depleted T cells, or PBMCs. The dataset comprised deeply sampled blood TCRbeta repertoires from subjects exposed to, actively infected with, or recovered from COVID-19. The repertoires were made available in a free public database intended to serve as a resource for research on the immune response to SARS-CoV-2. Samples were obtained from the ongoing ImmuneRACE study (first 160 participants) and from 1,200 or so subjects provided by 6 global collaborators. The sample metadata nearly always contained a de-identified subject ID, COVID-19 status, age in years and sex. HLA class I and class II types, where available, came from metadata supplied by the sample provider rather than from assay-based typing. What the study reported, not specific to this receptor: How much clinical and demographic metadata was included differed by source and by participant, and the metadata was provided uncurated.

Each collaborating institution followed its own protocols to collect whole blood in K2EDTA tubes. For TCRbeta analysis, collaborators shipped samples as frozen whole blood, isolated PBMCs, or DNA extracted from either of those sample types. V was cut back by 8 bases and J by 4 bases, leaving a gap of 20 bases between them. As encoded in the germline V gene (reference sequence), CDR1 is LNHDA while CDR2 is SQIVND. The cysteine opens and the phenylalanine closes a CDR3 of 15 amino acids. Only the CDR3 portion is preserved as DNA: 45 bases, with reading frame beginning at the first base. The immunoSEQ Assay, a bias-controlled multiplex PCR, was used to amplify TCRbeta CDR3 regions from genomic DNA. The study's processing was this. The number of nucleated cells in each sample was estimated from the amplification of reference gene primers within the assay. To quantify the absolute abundance of each unique TCRbeta CDR3 rearrangement, sequence reads were collapsed and filtered. For each sample, productive Simpson clonality was calculated as the square root of Simpson's diversity index over productive rearrangements. TCRdb stores this immuneACCESS table with in-frame sequences only. Part of the clones is absent; in the studies checked, under half of the shortfall reflects unresolved V genes, and no reason is known for the rest. That table gives V, J and clone size, and the DNA gave D and trimming. The table for this sample lists under 150,000 clones; roughly 81% of them were counted only once. The ten biggest clones cover over 10% of the sample.

Sequenced sample: peripheral blood. Recombination connected TRBV19 to TRBJ1-2, with no D gene named confidently. The receptor was isolated from a human donor in a cohort sampled during active COVID-19. The DNA sequence reads TGTGCCAGTGAAGGAGTGTCCTCCTCCTTCTATGGCTACACCTTC. The resulting protein is CASEGVSSSFYGYTF.